These 26 T cell receptor beta chains came from one sample sequenced in a study of cytotoxic CD8 clonotypes in ibrutinib-treated CLL. Repertoires were generated with immunoSEQ multiplex PCR, while TCRdb's copy carries only in-frame clones and drops some. The sample has around 310,000 clones, around four fifths seen once. The sequences come from PBMCs, collected before ibrutinib treatment. These receptors all come from a human donor with chronic lymphocytic leukemia.

CDR3 coding DNA: TGTGCCAGCAGTCCCGCATCCTCTGGAAACACCATATATTTT. Residues: CASSPASSGNTIYF. V and J are TRBV5-5 and TRBJ1-3; no definite D call. Between the trimmed V and J ends, which lost 5 bases and 0 bases, there was a span of 9 bases. CDR1 is SGHKS, CDR2 YYEKEE, per germline (reference sequence). The CDR3 is made up of 14 amino acids.

The chain uses TRBV7-2 and TRBJ1-2; 8 bases agree with TRBD1. Germline V gene lookup returns CDR1 SGHTA and CDR2 FQGNSA. The CDR3 consists of 14 residues. Germline trimming cut 1 base from V and 5 bases from J; bases unmatched to any gene: 3. CDR3 region: CASSLETGDYGYTF. CDR3 DNA: TGTGCCAGCAGCTTAGAGACAGGGGATTATGGCTACACCTTC.

The rearrangement links TRBV15 to TRBJ2-1; TRBD2 matches at 12 bases. The J segment lost 9 bases and the V segment lost 0 bases, leaving 6 bases of the junction unmatched. The CDR3 spans 16 residues. Per germline, CDR1 LNHNV and CDR2 YYDKDF (reference sequence). The CDR3 sequence: CATSRDLAGGLVEQFF. The CDR3 region has the DNA TGTGCCACCAGCAGAGATCTAGCGGGGGGGCTGGTTGAGCAGTTCTTC. Looking up the rest from reference TRBV15 and TRBJ2-1 gives the full variable domain: DAMVIQNPRYQVTQFGKPVTLSCSQTLNHNVMYWYQQKSSQAPKLLFHYYDKDFNNEADTPDNFQSRRPNTSFCFLDIRSPGLGDTAMYLCATSRDLAGGLVEQFFGPGTRLTVL.

J is TRBJ2-3 and V is TRBV7-2; TRBD2 matches at 11 bases. Unmatched junction bases numbered 3, after V lost 5 bases and J lost 2 bases. The CDR3 covers 15 residues. Germline V CDR1 and CDR2: SGHTA, FQGNSA. CDR3 in DNA: TGTGCCAGCAGCCGACTAGCGGGATTCACAGATACGCAGTATTTT. The encoded protein is CASSRLAGFTDTQYF.

J is TRBJ1-4 and V is TRBV27, with 8 nucleotides matching TRBD1. Germline loops: CDR1 MNHEY, CDR2 SMNVEV (reference sequence). CDR3 length equals 15 residues. The junction had 6 bases not matched to a gene; V was cut back by 6 bases and J by 3 bases. CDR3 nucleotides: TGTGCCAGCAGAGCTCAGGGGGCGGCTAATGAAAAACTGTTTTTT. This translates into CASRAQGAANEKLFF.

This chain uses TRBV6-1 with TRBJ1-2, with D tentatively TRBD1 (6 bases). Germline assignment: CDR1 MNHNS and CDR2 SASEGT. Trimming left V 2 bases short and J 8 bases short, with 18 bases between. There are 15 residues in the CDR3. As DNA, the CDR3 is TGTGCCAGCAGTGAATCAGGGGTTTGGTCTCGGGGCTACACCTTC. Translation gives CASSESGVWSRGYTF.

The genes are TRBV6-1 and TRBJ1-1; tentatively, D is TRBD1 (6 bases). The germline V gene has CDR1 MNHNS and CDR2 SASEGT. V gave up 6 bases and J gave up 1 base, with 9 bases separating them. This CDR3 has 13 residues. DNA of the CDR3: TGTGCCAGCAGCGGACAGACGAACACTGAAGCTTTCTTT. The encoded protein is CASSGQTNTEAFF.

This chain links TRBV11-2 with TRBJ2-1; 10 bases match TRBD1. V gave up 5 bases and J gave up 9 bases; unmatched junction bases: 7. The CDR3 spans 14 residues. Germline CDR1 is SGHAT and CDR2 is FQNNGV. Here the CDR3 DNA reads TGTGCCAGCAGCACCGGGACAGGGGCAGCTGAGCAGTTCTTC. Translation: CASSTGTGAAEQFF.

The sample holds one count of this clone. This chain uses TRBV14 with TRBJ2-3, with D possibly matching TRBD1 (6 bases). V was shortened by 1 base and J by 4 bases, with 9 bases between the two germline ends. This CDR3 comprises 14 residues. Germline loops: CDR1 SGHDN, CDR2 FVKESK. CDR3 sequence: CASSQAGVADTQYF. The CDR3 region has the DNA TGTGCCAGCAGCCAAGCAGGGGTCGCAGATACGCAGTATTTT.

This rearrangement joins TRBV7-3 to TRBJ2-2; D is unresolved. Germline V gene sequence: CDR1 SGHTA, CDR2 FQGTGA. This CDR3 comprises 13 residues. Trimming pared 1 base from V and 8 bases from J, leaving 8 bases between. The CDR3 coding sequence is TGTGCCAGCAGCTTAATTCCGGAAGGGGAGCTGTTTTTT. It codes for CASSLIPEGELFF.

The CDR3 region has the DNA TGTGCCATCAGCTCGACTAGCACGACGGAGTTCTTC. Amino acid sequence: CAISSTSTTEFF. The chain employs TRBV10-3 and TRBJ2-1; 7 nucleotides line up with TRBD2. The V and J ends lost 6 bases and 14 bases, in that order; junction bases with no gene match: 10. Germline V gene sequence: CDR1 ENHRY, CDR2 SYGVKD. This CDR3 region has 12 residues.

This clone was seen just once. The chain is built from TRBV7-9 and TRBJ2-7; 10 nucleotides line up with TRBD2. V dropped 8 bases and J dropped 5; count of bases not matched to a gene: 6. This CDR3 region has 13 residues. CDR1 SEHNR and CDR2 FQNEAQ come from the germline V gene (reference sequence). The CDR3 bases are TGTGCCAGCCTTAGCGGGAGGACGGACGAGCAGTACTTC. Amino acid sequence: CASLSGRTDEQYF. The full variable domain, in which reference TRBV7-9 and TRBJ2-7 provide the parts outside the CDR3, is DTGVSQNPRHKITKRGQNVTFRCDPISEHNRLYWYRQTLGQGPEFLTYFQNEAQLEKSRLLSDRFSAERPKGSFSTLEIQRTEQGDSAMYLCASLSGRTDEQYFGPGTRLTVT.

V usage is TRBV28 and J usage is TRBJ2-5; 10 bases match TRBD1. V shed 6 bases and J 5 bases; nucleotides not matched to a gene: 12. The CDR3 has 16 amino acids. CDR1 MDHEN and CDR2 SYDVKM come from the germline V gene. The CDR3 is CASSSFGTGVGETQYF. The CDR3 DNA is TGTGCCAGCAGCTCCTTTGGGACAGGGGTTGGTGAGACCCAGTACTTC.

The chain links TRBV28 to TRBJ2-2; D not resolved. The germline V gene encodes CDR1 MDHEN and CDR2 SYDVKM. V gave up 4 bases and J gave up 3 bases, with 12 bases separating them. This CDR3 has 15 residues. CDR3 bases: TGTGCCAGCAGTTGGGATCTAACGTACACCGGGGAGCTGTTTTTT. Amino acid sequence: CASSWDLTYTGELFF. The variable domain in full, completed from reference TRBV28 and TRBJ2-2, reads DVKVTQSSRYLVKRTGEKVFLECVQDMDHENMFWYRQDPGLGLRLIYFSYDVKMKEKGDIPEGYSVSREKKERFSLILESASTNQTSMYLCASSWDLTYTGELFFGEGSRLTVL.

The J gene is TRBJ1-5, the V gene TRBV19; D uncertain. Germline V lookup: CDR1 LNHDA, CDR2 SQIVND (reference sequence). V lost 7 bases to trimming and J lost 1 base, with 11 bases between them. The CDR3 covers 14 residues. The CDR3 coding sequence is TGTGCCAGTATTAGAAAGGGAAGCAATCAGCCCCAGCATTTT. Protein product: CASIRKGSNQPQHF.

This rearrangement joins TRBV30 to TRBJ1-1, with 7 bases aligning to TRBD1. J lost 0 bases, V lost 1 base, and 2 bases had no gene match. Germline CDR1 reads GTSNPN; CDR2 reads SVGIG (reference sequence). The CDR3 has 14 residues. The CDR3 DNA reads as TGTGCCTGGAGTGCAGGGGGGATGAACACTGAAGCTTTCTTT. This gives the protein CAWSAGGMNTEAFF. Full variable domain (missing parts from reference TRBV30 and TRBJ1-1): SQTIHQWPATLVQPVGSPLSLECTVEGTSNPNLYWYRQAAGRGLQLLFYSVGIGQISSEVPQNLSASRPQDRQFILSSKKLLLSDSGFYLCAWSAGGMNTEAFFGQGTRLTVV.

The chain couples TRBV11-2 to TRBJ2-3; a possible D gene is TRBD1 (6 bases). V was pared by 4 bases and J by 0 bases, with 14 bases between. CDR1 and CDR2 from the germline V gene are SGHAT and FQNNGV. The CDR3 runs 16 residues. In DNA form, the CDR3 reads TGTGCCAGCAGCTATGAGACAGGTATCAGCACAGATACGCAGTATTTT. Its translation is CASSYETGISTDTQYF.

The chain has TRBV11-2 and TRBJ2-7, with no clear D. Trimming pared 2 bases from V and 4 bases from J, leaving 9 bases between. CDR1 and CDR2 from the germline V gene are SGHAT and FQNNGV. This CDR3 contains 13 residues. CDR3 in DNA: TGTGCCAGCAGCTTAAGTGCGATTTACGAGCAGTACTTC. Encoded protein: CASSLSAIYEQYF.

In its sample, this clone was seen a few times. The chain is built from TRBV19 and TRBJ2-7, with 9 bases matching TRBD1. CDR1 and CDR2 (germline): LNHDA, SQIVND (reference sequence). V was clipped by 4 bases and J by 4 bases; unmatched bases: 5. This CDR3 contains 14 residues. CDR3 sequence: CASSTMTGGYEQYF. The CDR3 DNA follows: TGTGCCAGTAGTACAATGACAGGGGGTTACGAGCAGTACTTC.

This sequence joins TRBV5-6 and TRBJ2-7, with 10 bases lining up with TRBD1. With V trimmed by 4 bases and J by 6 bases, 10 bases remained unmatched. The CDR3 totals 15 residues. Per germline, CDR1 SGHDT and CDR2 YYEEEE. The CDR3 sequence: CASSPTGGGFGEQYF. CDR3 DNA sequence: TGTGCCAGCAGCCCGACAGGGGGCGGGTTTGGCGAGCAGTACTTC.

The chain carries TRBV25-1 and TRBJ2-1, with 12 positions matching TRBD2. The CDR3 runs 15 residues. V shed 5 bases and J 5 bases; nucleotides not matched to a gene: 4. Germline V CDR1 and CDR2: MGHDK, SYGVNS. This CDR3 is CASSKTSGSHNEQFF. The CDR3 region has the DNA TGTGCCAGCAGTAAGACTAGCGGGAGTCACAATGAGCAGTTCTTC.

The chain combines TRBV7-9 with TRBJ2-3; D ambiguous. Trimming cost V 3 bases and J 6 bases, with 10 bases left between them. This CDR3 has 13 amino acids. Germline CDR1 is SEHNR and CDR2 is FQNEAQ (reference sequence). Here the CDR3 reads CASSLEFLDTQYF. In nucleotides, the CDR3 is TGTGCCAGCAGCTTGGAATTTTTGGATACGCAGTATTTT.

In this sample, this clone turned up once. The rearrangement links TRBV7-9 to TRBJ2-7; D is uncertain. The CDR3 length is 11 residues. The germline gives CDR1 SEHNR, CDR2 FQNEAQ (reference sequence). V lost 5 bases to trimming and J lost 4 bases, with 6 bases between them. DNA for the CDR3: TGTGCCAGCAGCCACAAATACGAGCAGTACTTC. Translating gives CASSHKYEQYF.

The genes are TRBV5-4 and TRBJ2-1, with 11 positions matching TRBD2. This CDR3 contains 13 residues. The trim removed 7 bases at V and 7 bases at J, leaving 4 bases unmatched. CDR1 and CDR2 from the germline V gene are SGHNT and YYREEE (reference sequence). The CDR3 DNA reads as TGTGCCAGCCAGGGACTAGCGGCTAATGAGCAGTTCTTC. Encoded protein: CASQGLAANEQFF. Variable domain in full (rest from reference TRBV5-4 and TRBJ2-1): ETGVTQSPTHLIKTRGQQVTLRCSSQSGHNTVSWYQQALGQGPQFIFQYYREEENGRGNFPPRFSGLQFPNYSSELNVNALELDDSALYLCASQGLAANEQFFGPGTRLTVL.

This chain links TRBV27 with TRBJ2-7; D uncertain. The CDR3 runs to 16 residues. Trimming pared 3 bases from V and 7 bases from J, leaving 22 bases between. The germline V gene encodes CDR1 MNHEY and CDR2 SMNVEV (reference sequence). DNA of the CDR3: TGTGCCAGCAGTTTCGTCGGTCCTCGCCCCCTCATAGAGCAGTACTTC. Encoded protein: CASSFVGPRPLIEQYF.

The V gene is TRBV6-4, the J gene TRBJ2-7; tentative D call: TRBD1 (7 bases). The CDR3 totals 17 residues. Germline CDR1 is MRHNA and CDR2 is SNTAGT. V shed 0 bases and J shed 0 bases, with 15 bases lying between them. The CDR3 DNA is TGTGCCAGCAGTGACTCCCTGGCGGGACAGAGCTCCTACGAGCAGTACTTC. Its protein is CASSDSLAGQSSYEQYF.